Listed below are T cell receptor beta chains from one sample, sequenced in a study of cytomegalovirus exposure and HLA in healthy donors. Produced via immunoSEQ multiplex PCR; TCRdb's table is partial and in-frame only. The profile covers about 140,000 clones, with roughly three quarters appearing a single time and 2.5% to 3.5% taken by the ten largest. Sequenced material: PBMCs. The receptor source for this set is a male donor in good health and CMV-seronegative. Both conserved end residues are part of each CDR3. The D gene is left open where the match is weak. Size is omitted from some rows. Given values are once, few, many or a class for expanded clones.

-,-,TRBV18,TRBJ1-1,CASSPAHLGGLNTEAFF,TGTGCCAGCTCCCCGGCTCACCTCGGGGGACTGAACACTGAAGCTTTCTTT
once,TRBD1,TRBV19,TRBJ2-1,CASSMDRVGLGEQFF,TGTGCCAGTAGTATGGACAGGGTGGGTCTTGGTGAGCAGTTCTTC
few,TRBD1,TRBV4-1,TRBJ2-3,CASSHNTGTGFGTDTQYF,TGCGCCAGCAGCCACAATACCGGGACAGGGTTTGGGACAGATACGCAGTATTTT
-,TRBD2,TRBV4-2,TRBJ2-3,CASSQGEGLADPSTDTQYF,TGTGCCAGCAGCCAAGGGGAAGGACTAGCGGACCCTAGCACAGATACGCAGTATTTT
-,TRBD2,TRBV29-1,TRBJ2-3,CSVAREASTDTQYF,TGCAGCGTTGCGCGGGAGGCTAGCACAGATACGCAGTATTTT
-,TRBD1,TRBV5-1,TRBJ1-5,CASSGGTGGDNQPQHF,TGCGCCAGCAGCGGCGGGACAGGGGGCGACAATCAGCCCCAGCATTTT
-,-,TRBV30,TRBJ1-2,CAWSAGDGYTF,TGTGCCTGGAGTGCAGGGGATGGCTACACCTTC
-,-,TRBV28,TRBJ1-5,CASSLGSPGGHF,TGTGCCAGCAGTTTAGGGAGTCCTGGTGGGCATTTT
few,TRBD2,TRBV5-1,TRBJ2-1,CASSLLAGEGGEQFF,TGCGCCAGCAGCTTGTTAGCGGGAGAGGGGGGTGAGCAGTTCTTC
-,-,TRBV25-1,TRBJ2-5,CASSDLGGARETQYF,TGTGCCAGCAGTGACCTCGGGGGAGCACGAGAGACCCAGTACTTC
-,TRBD2,TRBV5-1,TRBJ2-7,CASSRGLGPGYEQYF,TGCGCCAGCAGCCGGGGACTAGGACCAGGCTACGAGCAGTACTTC
-,-,TRBV5-4,TRBJ1-1,CASSLEQTNTEAFF,TGTGCCAGCAGCTTGGAACAGACGAACACTGAAGCTTTCTTT
-,TRBD1,TRBV7-2,TRBJ1-1,CASSPSRDRGLLPIAFF,TGTGCCAGCAGCCCGAGCCGGGACAGGGGGCTCCTTCCGATAGCTTTCTTT
few,-,TRBV7-9,TRBJ1-1,CASSLRESNTEAFF,TGTGCCAGCAGCTTAAGGGAGTCGAACACTGAAGCTTTCTTT
-,TRBD1,TRBV6-4,TRBJ2-5,CASSDPTGGETQYF,TGTGCCAGCAGTGACCCCACAGGGGGAGAGACCCAGTACTTC
few,TRBD1,TRBV28,TRBJ2-7,CASSAPRTGSSYEQYF,TGTGCCAGCAGTGCCCCCCGGACAGGGAGCTCCTACGAGCAGTACTTC
once,-,TRBV7-2,TRBJ1-2,CASSLGQGLSNYGYTF,TGTGCCAGCAGCTTAGGGCAGGGGCTAAGTAACTATGGCTACACCTTC
-,-,TRBV5-8,TRBJ1-1,CASSLRVEAFF,TGTGCCAGCAGCTTACGGGTTGAAGCTTTCTTT
-,-,TRBV5-1,TRBJ2-7,CASKGPSASYEQYF,TGCGCCAGCAAGGGGCCTAGCGCTTCCTACGAGCAGTACTTC
once,TRBD2,TRBV4-3,TRBJ2-7,CASSPGTSGRREQYF,TGCGCCAGCAGCCCCGGGACTAGCGGGAGACGCGAGCAGTACTTC
-,TRBD2,TRBV30,TRBJ2-5,CASPRPGGETQYF,TGTGCCTCCCCGAGACCCGGGGGGGAGACCCAGTACTTC
-,TRBD2,TRBV28,TRBJ2-3,CASFRISTSGVRASTDTQYF,TGTGCCAGCTTTAGGATCTCGACTAGCGGGGTACGAGCGAGCACAGATACGCAGTATTTT
-,TRBD2,TRBV7-2,TRBJ2-5,CASSLVQSGNWETQYF,TGTGCCAGCAGCTTAGTCCAGAGCGGGAACTGGGAGACCCAGTACTTC
-,TRBD2,TRBV7-3,TRBJ2-1,CASSLRPSGSYNEQFF,TGTGCCAGCAGCTTACGGCCTAGCGGGAGTTACAATGAGCAGTTCTTC
-,TRBD1,TRBV6-6,TRBJ2-1,CASSYSRGTGGNEQFF,TGTGCCAGCAGTTACTCGAGAGGGACAGGGGGCAATGAGCAGTTCTTC
few,-,TRBV19,TRBJ2-6,CASIDWSSGANVLTF,TGTGCCAGTATCGACTGGAGCTCTGGGGCCAACGTCCTGACTTTC
once,-,TRBV5-1,TRBJ2-7,CASSFIGTPDPNEQYF,TGCGCCAGCAGCTTTATCGGGACTCCCGACCCCAACGAGCAGTACTTC
-,TRBD1,TRBV18,TRBJ2-2,CASFGQGSNGELFF,TGTGCCAGCTTCGGACAGGGGAGCAACGGGGAGCTGTTTTTT
-,TRBD1,TRBV25-1,TRBJ2-3,CASSEQQGQGSTDTQYF,TGTGCCAGCAGTGAGCAGCAGGGACAGGGGTCCACAGATACGCAGTATTTT
-,-,TRBV5-4,TRBJ2-3,CASSLRSQQGRDTQYF,TGTGCCAGCAGCTTGAGGTCCCAGCAGGGTAGGGATACGCAGTATTTT
-,TRBD1,TRBV5-8,TRBJ1-2,CASSSGQGRSGVGYTF,TGTGCCAGCAGTTCAGGACAGGGGCGTTCCGGGGTTGGCTACACCTTC
-,-,TRBV6-5,TRBJ2-7,CASSYQGGYEQYF,TGTGCCAGCAGTTACCAGGGGGGCTACGAGCAGTACTTC
-,-,TRBV7-9,TRBJ1-4,CASRSGVATNEKLFF,TGTGCCAGCAGATCAGGGGTGGCGACTAATGAAAAACTGTTTTTT
once,-,TRBV2,TRBJ1-4,CASSGAEGREKLFF,TGTGCCAGCAGTGGGGCGGAGGGGAGAGAAAAACTGTTTTTT
few,TRBD1,TRBV28,TRBJ1-5,CASRPGQGVGNQPQHF,TGTGCCAGCAGGCCGGGACAGGGGGTGGGCAATCAGCCCCAGCATTTT
once,-,TRBV11-2,TRBJ1-2,CASSLDRGSSYGYTF,TGTGCCAGCAGCTTAGATCGGGGGTCAAGCTATGGCTACACCTTC
-,TRBD2,TRBV4-1,TRBJ2-3,CASSPRLAGADTQYF,TGCGCCAGCAGCCCTCGACTAGCGGGAGCCGATACGCAGTATTTT
-,-,TRBV30,TRBJ1-1,CAWSRIRGNRGTEAFF,TGTGCCTGGAGCCGTATTCGAGGGAACCGTGGGACTGAAGCTTTCTTT
-,-,TRBV7-9,TRBJ2-5,CASSPRRQGPSEQETQYF,TGTGCCAGCAGCCCACGACGACAAGGTCCTAGCGAGCAAGAGACCCAGTACTTC
-,-,TRBV5-1,TRBJ1-6,CASTFDSSSYNSPLHF,TGCGCCAGCACCTTCGACTCGTCCTCCTATAATTCACCCCTCCACTTT
-,-,TRBV7-9,TRBJ1-1,CASSPGGGTEAFF,TGTGCCAGCAGCCCCGGGGGGGGCACTGAAGCTTTCTTT
-,-,TRBV7-9,TRBJ2-7,CASDRDTSYEQYF,TGTGCCAGCGACCGGGACACGTCCTACGAGCAGTACTTC
few,TRBD2,TRBV7-2,TRBJ2-5,CASSDGLAGGETQYF,TGTGCCAGCAGCGACGGACTAGCGGGGGGCGAGACCCAGTACTTC
few,TRBD2,TRBV15,TRBJ2-3,CATRERGGPDTQYF,TGTGCCACCAGGGAGCGGGGGGGCCCTGATACGCAGTATTTT
-,TRBD2,TRBV2,TRBJ2-3,CASSDPRGVGDTQYF,TGTGCCAGCAGTGACCCTCGGGGGGTAGGTGATACGCAGTATTTT
-,-,TRBV21-1,TRBJ1-1,CASSKILKEPNTEAFF,TGTGCCAGCAGCAAAATACTCAAGGAGCCGAACACTGAAGCTTTCTTT
-,-,TRBV28,TRBJ1-3,CASGPLGITGGNTIYF,TGTGCCAGCGGCCCTCTCGGGATTACTGGGGGAAACACCATATATTTT
-,-,TRBV9,TRBJ1-3,CASSPGGSGNTIYF,TGTGCCAGCAGCCCCGGGGGCTCTGGAAACACCATATATTTT
once,-,TRBV6-4,TRBJ1-2,CASSLEDAGYGYTF,TGTGCCAGCAGCCTCGAGGACGCGGGCTATGGCTACACCTTC
-,-,TRBV2,TRBJ2-7,CASSYLGLESYEQYF,TGTGCCAGCAGTTACCTAGGACTGGAATCCTACGAGCAGTACTTC
few,TRBD1,TRBV19,TRBJ2-6,CASSKTGGHGANVLTF,TGTGCCAGTAGTAAGACAGGGGGTCATGGGGCCAACGTCCTGACTTTC
-,TRBD1,TRBV19,TRBJ1-5,CASSTQAGGVNQPQHF,TGTGCCAGTAGTACCCAGGCAGGGGGCGTAAATCAGCCCCAGCATTTT
few,-,TRBV19,TRBJ2-1,CASSPLRGGPINEQFF,TGTGCCAGTAGTCCCCTCCGAGGAGGGCCGATCAATGAGCAGTTCTTC
-,-,TRBV19,TRBJ1-1,CASSIRGTGINTEAFF,TGTGCCAGTAGTATAAGGGGAACAGGGATTAACACTGAAGCTTTCTTT
once,-,TRBV19,TRBJ2-7,CASPTNLGEQYF,TGTGCGTCACCAACGAACCTCGGCGAGCAGTACTTC
-,-,TRBV28,TRBJ2-2,CASSFLTRSTGELFF,TGTGCCAGCAGTTTTCTGACTAGGAGCACCGGGGAGCTGTTTTTT
-,-,TRBV6-6,TRBJ2-7,CASSQDYLKWEQYF,TGTGCCAGCAGTCAAGACTACCTTAAGTGGGAGCAGTACTTC
few,-,TRBV5-1,TRBJ2-2,CASSFEVPPGELFF,TGCGCCAGCAGCTTCGAGGTTCCTCCCGGGGAGCTGTTTTTT
-,-,TRBV2,TRBJ1-2,CASSERQDYGYTF,TGTGCCAGCAGTGAACGGCAGGACTATGGCTACACCTTC